This paragraph covers one T cell receptor (beta chain) sequence. In the original workflow: Estimation of nucleated cell counts was performed using reference gene primer amplification. The repertoire was sequenced with immunoSEQ multiplex PCR; TCRdb's copy has only in-frame clones and lacks some. V and J calls and clone size come straight from that table; D and trimming were deduced from the DNA. The sample lists just over 300,000 clones; around 86% were seen once. Cohort allocation depended upon clinical history that participants reported. This entry comes from a study of blood T cell repertoires in COVID-19. On the study more broadly: From the United States, Italy and Spain came samples of acute and convalescent COVID-19. The analysed material was cDNA or gDNA that came from T cells, B-cell-depleted T cells, or PBMCs.

From germline, CDR1 is SGHRS and CDR2 YFSETQ. CDR3 length: 14 amino acids. Trimming took 4 bases from V and 2 from J; bases not matched to a gene: 5. Sequenced material: PBMCs or T cells enriched from blood (not recorded which). The rearrangement uses TRBV5-1 and TRBJ1-2, with TRBD1 identical over 7 bases. The clonotype was recovered from a man aged 25 to 45 who had recovered from COVID-19. CDR3 sequence reads: CASSTGTVNYGYTF. In DNA, the CDR3 is TGCGCCAGCAGCACCGGGACAGTGAACTATGGCTACACCTTC.